The clone carrying this T cell receptor beta chain was counted only a few times. 13 Jbeta primers and 60 Vbeta primers were used for the PCR. Assay used: immunoSEQ multiplex PCR; TCRdb lists only in-frame clones, some missing. The top ten clones hold 1.5% to 2% of a sample with about 160,000 clones, around 77% of them seen once. Germline values: CDR1 SGHAT, CDR2 FQDESV (reference sequence). The CDR3 extends over 15 amino acids. Trimming left V 3 bases short and J 1 base short, with 11 bases between. This entry is derived from a study of cytomegalovirus exposure and HLA in healthy donors. The donors comprised healthy bone marrow donors.

The TCR was taken from a young woman in good health and CMV-seronegative. Input material: PBMCs. V gene TRBV11-1 combines with J gene TRBJ2-3; D might be TRBD2 (7 bases). Written as DNA, the CDR3 is TGTGCCAGCAGCTTTGCGGGGGCCCGCACAGATACGCAGTATTTT. Amino acid sequence: CASSFAGARTDTQYF.